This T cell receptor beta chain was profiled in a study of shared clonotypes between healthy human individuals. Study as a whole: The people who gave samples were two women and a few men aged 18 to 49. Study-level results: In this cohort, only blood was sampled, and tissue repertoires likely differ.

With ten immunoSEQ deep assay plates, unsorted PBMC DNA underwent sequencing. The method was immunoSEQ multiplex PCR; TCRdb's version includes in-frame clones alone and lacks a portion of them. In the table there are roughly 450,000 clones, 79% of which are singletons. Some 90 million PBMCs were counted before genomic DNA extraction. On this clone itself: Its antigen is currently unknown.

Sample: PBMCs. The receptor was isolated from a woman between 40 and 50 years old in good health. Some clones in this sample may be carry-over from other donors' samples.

The CDR3 here is CASSPNPRLAGLGEQYF. The CDR3 coding sequence is TGTGCCAGCTCACCGAACCCCCGACTAGCGGGATTGGGTGAGCAGTACTTC. The V call is TRBV18, the J call TRBJ2-7; 11 bases line up with TRBD2. The CDR3 spans 17 residues. After removal of 3 bases from V and 7 bases from J, the junction contained 14 bases not matched to a gene. CDR1 is KGHSH, CDR2 LQKENI, per germline.